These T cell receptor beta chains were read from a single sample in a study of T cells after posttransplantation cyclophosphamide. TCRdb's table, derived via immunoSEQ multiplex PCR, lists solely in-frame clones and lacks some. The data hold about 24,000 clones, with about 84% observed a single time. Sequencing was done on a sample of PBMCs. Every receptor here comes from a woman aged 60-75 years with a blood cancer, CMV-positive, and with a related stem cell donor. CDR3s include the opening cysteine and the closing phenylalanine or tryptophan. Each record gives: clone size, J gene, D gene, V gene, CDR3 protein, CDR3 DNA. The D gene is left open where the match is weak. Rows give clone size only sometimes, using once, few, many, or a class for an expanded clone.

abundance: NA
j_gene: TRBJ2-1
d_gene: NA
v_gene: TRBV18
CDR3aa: CASSPGGQGAYNEQFF
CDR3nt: TGTGCCAGCTCACCAGGGGGGCAGGGGGCCTACAATGAGCAGTTCTTC

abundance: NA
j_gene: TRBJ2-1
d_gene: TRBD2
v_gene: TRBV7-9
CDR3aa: CASSLWGLEVNEQFF
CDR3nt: TGTGCCAGCAGCTTATGGGGACTAGAGGTCAATGAGCAGTTCTTC

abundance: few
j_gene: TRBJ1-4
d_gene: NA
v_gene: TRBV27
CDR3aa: CASSFGPTNEKLFF
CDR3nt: TGTGCCAGCAGTTTTGGGCCAACTAATGAAAAACTGTTTTTT

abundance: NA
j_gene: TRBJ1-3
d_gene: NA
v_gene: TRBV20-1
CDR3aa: CSAKGPNTIYF
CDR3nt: TGCAGTGCTAAGGGGCCCAACACCATATATTTT

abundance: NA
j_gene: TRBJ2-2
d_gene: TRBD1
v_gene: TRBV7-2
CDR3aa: CASSTFPRGLDTGELFF
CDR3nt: TGTGCCAGCAGCACATTCCCCAGGGGGCTCGACACCGGGGAGCTGTTTTTT

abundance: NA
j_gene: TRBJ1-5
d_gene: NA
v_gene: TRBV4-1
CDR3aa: CASSQESNNQPQHF
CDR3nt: TGCGCCAGCAGCCAAGAAAGCAACAATCAGCCCCAGCATTTT

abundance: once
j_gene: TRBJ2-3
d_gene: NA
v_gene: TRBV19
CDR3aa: CASSINRENTQYF
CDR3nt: TGTGCCAGTAGTATCAACAGGGAAAATACGCAGTATTTT

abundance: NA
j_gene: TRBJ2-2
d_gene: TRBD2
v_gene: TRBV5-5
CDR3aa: CASSLATSGSAGELFF
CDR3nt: TGTGCCAGCAGCTTGGCGACTAGCGGGAGTGCCGGGGAGCTGTTTTTT

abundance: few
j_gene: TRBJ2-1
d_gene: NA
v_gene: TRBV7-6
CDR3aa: CASSRRPGTFRSYNEQFF
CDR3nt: TGTGCCAGCAGCCGACGTCCCGGGACTTTCCGCTCCTACAATGAGCAGTTCTTC

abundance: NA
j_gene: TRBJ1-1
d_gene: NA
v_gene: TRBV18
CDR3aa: CASSPISSNTEAFF
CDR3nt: TGTGCCAGCTCACCAATCTCGTCGAACACTGAAGCTTTCTTT

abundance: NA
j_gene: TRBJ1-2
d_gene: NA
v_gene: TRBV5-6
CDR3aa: CASSSGGGGLYGYTF
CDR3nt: TGTGCCAGCAGCTCAGGAGGAGGGGGACTATATGGCTACACCTTC

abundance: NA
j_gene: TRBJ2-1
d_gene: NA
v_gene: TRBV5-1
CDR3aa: CASSLTSQTYNEQFF
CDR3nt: TGCGCCAGCAGCTTGACTAGCCAAACTTACAATGAGCAGTTCTTC

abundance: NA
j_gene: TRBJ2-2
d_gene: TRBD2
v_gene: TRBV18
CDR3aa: CASSPPNSGTTGELFF
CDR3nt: TGTGCCAGCTCACCACCGAATAGCGGGACGACCGGGGAGCTGTTTTTT

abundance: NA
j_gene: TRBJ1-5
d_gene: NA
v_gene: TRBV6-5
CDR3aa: CASSWAERGAQPQHF
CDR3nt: TGTGCGAGTTCGTGGGCCGAAAGGGGCGCGCAGCCCCAGCATTTT

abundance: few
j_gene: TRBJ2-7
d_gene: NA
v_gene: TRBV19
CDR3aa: CASSIRISYEQYF
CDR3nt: TGTGCCAGTAGTATTCGTATCTCCTACGAGCAGTACTTC

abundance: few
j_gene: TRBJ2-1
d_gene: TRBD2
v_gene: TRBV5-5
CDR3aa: CASSFTGLAGVNEQFF
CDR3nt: TGTGCCAGCAGTTTTACCGGACTAGCGGGAGTAAATGAGCAGTTCTTC

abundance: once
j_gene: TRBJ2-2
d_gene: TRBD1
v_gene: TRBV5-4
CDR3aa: CASRDGKGAPGELFF
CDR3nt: TGTGCCAGCAGAGATGGGAAGGGGGCTCCGGGGGAGCTGTTTTTT

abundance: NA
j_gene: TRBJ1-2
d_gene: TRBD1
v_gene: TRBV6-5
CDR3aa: CASSEVAGGYGYTF
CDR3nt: TGTGCCAGCAGTGAAGTCGCAGGGGGATATGGCTACACCTTC

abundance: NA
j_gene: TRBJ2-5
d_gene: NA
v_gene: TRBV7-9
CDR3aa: CASSLPSVGVGETQYF
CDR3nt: TGTGCCAGCAGCCTCCCGTCGGTAGGAGTCGGGGAGACCCAGTACTTC

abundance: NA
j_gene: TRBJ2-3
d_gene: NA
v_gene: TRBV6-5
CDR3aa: CASSYGRSRTDTQYF
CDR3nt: TGTGCCAGCAGTTACGGGCGTTCCCGCACAGATACGCAGTATTTT

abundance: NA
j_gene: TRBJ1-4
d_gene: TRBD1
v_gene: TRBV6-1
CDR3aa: CASSEAGTGRKLFF
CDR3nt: TGTGCCAGCAGTGAGGCGGGGACAGGGAGAAAACTGTTTTTT

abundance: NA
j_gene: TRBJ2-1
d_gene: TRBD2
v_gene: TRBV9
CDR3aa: CASSVGVAGGNEQFF
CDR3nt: TGTGCCAGCAGCGTAGGAGTAGCGGGGGGGAATGAGCAGTTCTTC

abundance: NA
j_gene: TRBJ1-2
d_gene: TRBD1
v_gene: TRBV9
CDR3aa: CASSVVAGGFGYTF
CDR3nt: TGTGCCAGCAGCGTAGTAGCAGGGGGCTTTGGCTACACCTTC

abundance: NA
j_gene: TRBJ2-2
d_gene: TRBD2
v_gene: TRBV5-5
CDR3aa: CASSFPLSGKNGELFF
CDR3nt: TGTGCCAGCAGCTTTCCCCTAAGCGGGAAGAACGGGGAGCTGTTTTTT

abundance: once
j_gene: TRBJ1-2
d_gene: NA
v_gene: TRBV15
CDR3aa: CATSILRSNYGYTF
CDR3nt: TGTGCCACCAGCATTTTACGGTCGAACTATGGCTACACCTTC

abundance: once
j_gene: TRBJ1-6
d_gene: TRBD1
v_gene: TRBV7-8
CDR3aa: CASSPQGNHSPLHF
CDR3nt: TGTGCCAGCAGTCCACAGGGGAACCATTCACCCCTCCACTTT

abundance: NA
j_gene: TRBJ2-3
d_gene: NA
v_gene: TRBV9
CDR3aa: CASGEVRPSTDTQYF
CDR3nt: TGTGCCAGCGGTGAGGTTCGTCCGTCCACAGATACGCAGTATTTT

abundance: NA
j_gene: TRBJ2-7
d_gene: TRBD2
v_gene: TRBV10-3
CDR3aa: CAIRGTSGYEQYF
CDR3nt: TGTGCCATCAGGGGGACTAGCGGTTACGAGCAGTACTTC